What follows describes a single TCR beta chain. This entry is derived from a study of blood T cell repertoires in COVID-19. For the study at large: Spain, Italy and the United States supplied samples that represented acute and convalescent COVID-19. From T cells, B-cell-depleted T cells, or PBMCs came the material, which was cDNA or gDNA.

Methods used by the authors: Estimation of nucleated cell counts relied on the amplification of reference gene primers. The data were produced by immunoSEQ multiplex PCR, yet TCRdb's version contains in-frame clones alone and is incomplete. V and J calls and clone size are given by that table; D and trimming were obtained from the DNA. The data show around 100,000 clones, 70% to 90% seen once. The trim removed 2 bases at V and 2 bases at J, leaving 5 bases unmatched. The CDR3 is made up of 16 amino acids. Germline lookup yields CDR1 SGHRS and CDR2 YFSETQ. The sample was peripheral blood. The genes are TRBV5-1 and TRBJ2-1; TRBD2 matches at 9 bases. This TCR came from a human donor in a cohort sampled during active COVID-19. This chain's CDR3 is CASSFASGTTYNEQFF. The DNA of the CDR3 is TGCGCCAGCAGCTTCGCTAGCGGGACAACCTACAATGAGCAGTTCTTC.